This TCR beta chain was captured by sequencing in a study of T-cell memory formation after mild COVID-19. Study-wide results and limits: The finding that pre-infection memory included some responding clones suggested that cross-reactive memory joined. A balance of CD4 and CD8 characterized clones contracting day 15 to 85, whereas later expanders leaned CD4+.

Constant-segment-primed 5'RACE gave TCR alpha and TCR beta cDNA libraries with sample barcodes and UMIs. TCRdb reanalysed the 5' RACE reads using MiXCR and keeps one entry per CDR3 protein. The sample records about 470,000 distinct CDR3 sequences, more than 20% being singletons. Of note for this clonotype: What it recognizes is unknown.

This sequence originates from an adult woman who had mild COVID-19 (a few samples of this study predate the infection). Cell type and time point are not known. Sequenced: PBMCs or a T cell subset sorted from them (not recorded which).

This chain's CDR3 is CATSDSGTGGDSNQPQHF. CDR3 nucleotide sequence: TGTGCCACCAGTGATTCGGGGACAGGTGGAGATAGCAATCAGCCCCAGCATTTT. The chain uses TRBV24-1 and TRBJ1-5; TRBD1 matches at 8 bases. Trimming cost V 2 bases and J 0 bases; bases outside gene matches: 8. The CDR3 extends over 18 amino acids. Germline-derived CDR1 and CDR2 are KGHDR and SFDVKD.